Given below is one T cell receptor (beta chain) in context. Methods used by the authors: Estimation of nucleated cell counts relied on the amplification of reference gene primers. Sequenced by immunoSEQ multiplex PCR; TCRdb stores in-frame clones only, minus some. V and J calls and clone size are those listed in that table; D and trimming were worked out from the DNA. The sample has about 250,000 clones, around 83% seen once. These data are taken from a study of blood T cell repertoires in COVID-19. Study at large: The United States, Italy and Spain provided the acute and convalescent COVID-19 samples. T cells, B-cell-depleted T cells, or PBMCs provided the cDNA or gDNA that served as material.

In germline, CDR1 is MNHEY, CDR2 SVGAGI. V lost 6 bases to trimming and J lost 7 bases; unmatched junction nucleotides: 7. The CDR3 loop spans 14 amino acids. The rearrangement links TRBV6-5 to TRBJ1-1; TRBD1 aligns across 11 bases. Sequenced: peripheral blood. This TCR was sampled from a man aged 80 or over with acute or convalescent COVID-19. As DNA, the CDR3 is TGTGCCAGCAGACAGGACAGGGGGCTGGGTGAAGCTTTCTTT. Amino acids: CASRQDRGLGEAFF.